This record covers a single TCR beta chain. What it binds is unknown. This sample is part of a study of cytomegalovirus exposure and HLA in healthy donors. Overall study: Across about 400 genotyped donors, around 80% landed in the Caucasian-associated ancestry cluster.

CDR1 and CDR2 (germline): PRHDT, FYEKMQ (reference sequence). CDR3 length: 13 amino acids. Trimming took 5 bases from V and 6 from J, leaving 13 bases between them. Study-wide results and caveats: In vitro experiments confirmed that three CMV-associated chains were specific for CMV antigens. Researchers reported from a later analysis that most CMV-associated TCR beta chains appeared HLA-restricted. Reported performance of the classifier showed diagnosis of cytomegalovirus status with high specificity and sensitivity.

This PCR relied on a set of 60 Vbeta primers and 13 Jbeta primers. Here immunoSEQ multiplex PCR was the method, and the copy in TCRdb shows in-frame clones only, minus some. The table lists about 180,000 clones, nearly 80% of them singletons. The chain employs TRBV13 and TRBJ1-2; D possibly corresponds to TRBD1 (5 bases). This clonotype was obtained from a man aged 40-50 years in good health and CMV-seropositive. Material: PBMCs. The CDR3: CASSVMQGDGYTF. CDR3 DNA: TGTGCCAGCAGCGTCATGCAAGGGGATGGCTACACCTTC.